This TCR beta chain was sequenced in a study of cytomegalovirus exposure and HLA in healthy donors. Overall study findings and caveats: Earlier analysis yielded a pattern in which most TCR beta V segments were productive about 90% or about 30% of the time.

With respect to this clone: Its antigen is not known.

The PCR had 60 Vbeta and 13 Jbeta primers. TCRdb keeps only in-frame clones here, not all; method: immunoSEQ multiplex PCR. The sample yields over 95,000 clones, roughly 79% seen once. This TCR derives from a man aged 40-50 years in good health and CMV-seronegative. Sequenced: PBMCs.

CDR3 in amino acids: CASSVGTYSSYEQYF. As DNA, the CDR3 is TGTGCCAGCAGCGTCGGGACTTATAGCTCCTACGAGCAGTACTTC. The chain employs TRBV5-5 and TRBJ2-5, with a possible D match to TRBD2 (6 bases). The last part of the DNA fits TRBJ2-7 better; the J call may be wrong. CDR3 size: 15 residues. Germline-derived CDR1 and CDR2 are SGHKS and YYEKEE (reference sequence).